This TCR beta chain is drawn from a study of cytomegalovirus exposure and HLA in healthy donors (dated by TCRdb to the late 2010s). Background for the entire study: According to an earlier analysis of 587 of the donors, roughly 180 million T cells yielded over 90 million unique TCR beta sequences and about 280 Gb of sequence data. Roughly 320 gigabases of sequencing data and around 85 million unique TCR sequences made up an early release that covered approximately 650 HLA-typed donors. Of the approximately 370 genotyped donors, 70% to 90% were placed in the genetic ancestry cluster associated with self-reported Caucasian donors. The study was designed to test whether signatures of past pathogen exposure could be identified by cataloging public T cell receptors. The T cell repertoires of 670 or so subjects were profiled by immunosequencing and related to cytomegalovirus serostatus. In addition to the first cohort of 666 subjects, a separate validation cohort of 120 different subjects was used. High-throughput TCR immunosequencing, statistical association of individual TCRs with disease status, and machine learning were combined to predict cytomegalovirus infection status. A later analysis re-analyzed previously published TCR beta repertoires from about 600 donors and added high-resolution HLA genotyping to study TCR occurrence patterns. Rather than using new phenotypic data, the later analysis identified candidate immune exposures from TCR beta sequences and from how often those sequences occurred across donors. An earlier analysis of several hundred of the donors applied high-throughput TCR beta sequencing to assess whether each TCR beta V gene segment acted as functional or pseudogenic. Donor age, sex, ethnicity and CMV serostatus were compiled alongside the repertoire data. A later genetic analysis used genome-wide SNP genotypes for about three fifths of the roughly 700 donors, treating that subset as a discovery cohort. All discovery cohort repertoires had been generated on a single sequencing platform. Both class I and class II loci were covered by HLA typing, at four-digit resolution. Typing coverage differed by locus: A, B, C, DRB1 and DQB1 were typed in about 620-640 donors, DQA1 in about 550, DPA1 in approximately 600, and DPB1 in approximately 450. Because of strong linkage in the cohort, roughly five DR-DQ haplotypes were treated as single units for association and clustering. Among 398 genotyped donors of the cohort, an average of 235,054 unique TCR beta nucleotide sequences were sequenced per donor, roughly a sixth of them non-productive.

To prepare the library, the immunoSEQ multiplex PCR assay was applied. A mixture of 60 forward primers for TCR Vbeta segments and 13 reverse primers for TCR Jbeta segments was used in the multiplex PCR. The CDR3 region of rearranged TCR beta genes was amplified from genomic DNA with a multiplex PCR assay. On the Illumina HiSeq System, the amplified TCR beta libraries were sequenced as 87-base-pair reads. For the original study's pipeline: A later analysis tallied some 79 million unique TCR beta chains across the 550 to 850 repertoires, and approximately 11 million of those chains were shared by two or more donors. To remove PCR and sequencing errors, raw reads were error-corrected and collapsed into unique sequences using a nearest-neighbor algorithm that merged closely related sequences. V, D and J gene segments were assigned by aligning CDR3 sequences to IMGT reference sequences. Each retained sequence needed at least a six-nucleotide match to both a V gene segment and a J gene segment. Rearrangements were called productive when the CDR3 lacked stop codons and stayed in frame with V and J; all others were non-productive. Following IMGT convention, CDR3 was defined as the stretch from the second conserved V-encoded cysteine up to the conserved J-encoded phenylalanine. Sequences without an unambiguous match to a single V gene segment were excluded from the earlier analysis of several hundred of the donors. In an earlier analysis of around 600 of the donors, V segments were called functional above 56.7% productive rearrangements and were called segregating when the between-donor standard deviation exceeded 5%. A statistical classification framework was developed to diagnose cytomegalovirus status using the catalog of TCR beta chain sequences. A later analysis assigned V and J genes by comparing TCR nucleotide sequences with IMGT/GENE-DB human TR gene sequences. In a later analysis, CDR3 sequences and most-parsimonious VDJ recombination scenarios were assigned using the TCRdist pipeline. In a later analysis, every TCR beta chain was defined by the combination of its CDR3 amino acid sequence and its V-gene family, and reads without a unique V-gene family were dropped. To address suspected cross-contamination and a sequencing artifact, a later analysis removed around 590 highly shared, low-generation-probability nucleotide sequences. In a later analysis, a clonal expansion index was calculated for each public chain from normalized within-repertoire ranks of inferred template counts. In a later analysis, generation probabilities were computed with a VDJ recombination model fitted to out-of-frame rearrangements, and the resulting probabilities were checked against IGoR. A later analysis scored TCR-TCR, TCR-HLA and TCR-CMV co-occurrence with hypergeometric tests, applying a repertoire-size bias correction to TCR pairs. False discovery rates were estimated in a later analysis by permuting HLA or CMV assignments 20 times. In a later analysis, co-occurring TCRs were grouped with DBSCAN, and TCRdist sequence similarity was added when clustering was performed within HLA-allele-positive subsets. Repertoires with fewer than 30,000 or more than 120,000 public chains were left out of co-occurrence clustering, as were five repertoires with anomalous nucleotide sharing. Held by TCRdb, this immuneACCESS table contains in-frame sequences only and omits some clones. Under half of the omission traces to an unresolved V gene where checked; the cause of the rest is unknown. D and trimming were read from the DNA, whereas the V and J calls and clone size are those reported in that table. Recorded for this sample are approximately 130,000 clones; over 70% of them occurred a single time. Of the sample, roughly 3.1% falls within the top ten clones.

From the cysteine up to the phenylalanine, the CDR3 has a length of 13 residues. The sequence is cut down to CDR3 DNA, 39 bases in frame from base 1. The germline V gene (reference sequence) provides CDR1 GTSNPN and CDR2 SVGIG. Trimming takes 2 bases from V and 8 bases from J, and the germline ends sit 15 bases apart. Broader findings and caveats from the paper: A group of highly shared sequence variants was considered likely to be a technical artifact of the sequencing pipeline. The only immune exposure information available for the cohort was CMV serostatus. Over 15 rarely observed V segments, including chromosome 9 orphons, were excluded from the earlier analysis of some 590 of the donors because counts were too low. Specific HLA alleles were associated with 15,000 to 20,000 TCR beta sequences at a false discovery rate of 0.05 in a later analysis. The 87-base-pair reads could not distinguish some IMGT-functional V segments, including TRBV6-2 and TRBV6-3, so those segments were excluded. In a later genetic analysis, a missense DCLRE1C variant was associated with V-gene and J-gene trimming of TCR beta chains, and the association was replicated in an independent cohort. A later analysis found that most CMV-associated TCR beta chains appeared HLA-restricted, with HLA associations seemingly driven largely by CMV exposure. When HLA alleles, especially DR and DQ, strongly co-occurred, attributing TCR associations to individual alleles was difficult. Correlated functional status among segregating V segments might reflect linkage disequilibrium, but an unknown experimental factor could not be ruled out. Compared with equally common non-associated chains, HLA-associated TCR beta chains in a later analysis were more clonally expanded and had lower generation probabilities. Across donors, most TCR sequences were observed very rarely, whereas some public TCRs were present in many individuals. A further reported finding was that TCR beta sequences accurately predicted the HLA-A and HLA-B alleles for most subjects in the first cohort. A later genetic analysis reported fewer N-insertions in productive TCRs among donors in an Asian-associated ancestry cluster than the roughly 650-donor mean. HLA typing was unavailable for some donors at each locus, so association tests used only the typed subset. In an earlier analysis of some 550 of the donors, most TCR beta V segments were observed in productive rearrangements about 90% or about 30% of the time, broadly matching IMGT annotations. The authors suggested that the approach could potentially be generalized to other disease states and immunological phenotypes. In the study, around 150 TCR beta chains were listed as associated with cytomegalovirus. Presence/absence analyses assumed roughly uniform sequencing depth across donors, an assumption that may not hold. In a later analysis, TCR association rates were found to vary across HLA loci, with the most associated TCRs seen for DRB1 alleles and the fewest for HLA-C alleles. Several of the top co-occurrence clusters appeared to be linked to parvovirus B19, influenza, CMV and Epstein-Barr virus, according to a later analysis. In vitro tests confirmed that a few of the cytomegalovirus-associated TCR beta chains recognize cytomegalovirus antigens. In both the original and validation cohorts, the classifier was reported to diagnose cytomegalovirus status with high specificity and sensitivity. In this cohort, only TCR beta chains were sequenced, and detectable features were limited by the absence of alpha or paired-chain data.

As for this clone: No cognate antigen has been identified for it. Base qualities are not at hand, and no much larger clone is one base apart.

The cohort consisted of hundreds of healthy bone marrow donors. At the time of sampling, every cohort member was nominally healthy, though immune exposures that went unrecorded were likely present. The donor was CMV seronegative and belonged to the group of 350 to 400 seronegative cohort members. A peripheral blood sample was provided by each donor, and peripheral blood mononuclear cells were used for TCR beta sequencing. Genomic DNA was extracted from the blood cell samples with the Qiagen DNeasy Blood Extraction Kit. The receptor's source is a man younger than 45 in good health and CMV-seronegative. Recombination connected TRBV30 to TRBJ1-2, and perhaps TRBD1 as D gene, on 5 matching bases. The sequenced sample was PBMCs. The CDR3 amino acid sequence is: CAWSLGHPGGYTF. At the DNA level, the sequence is TGTGCCTGGAGTCTGGGGCATCCCGGCGGCTACACCTTC.